This T cell receptor (beta chain) appears in the sequencing data of a study of blood T cell repertoires in COVID-19. Turning to the study itself: The samples span acute and convalescent COVID-19 from the United States, Italy and Spain. From T cells, B-cell-depleted T cells, or PBMCs came the material, which was cDNA or gDNA.

Original processing methods: Amplified reference gene primers provided the basis for estimating nucleated cell counts. Produced via immunoSEQ multiplex PCR; TCRdb's table is partial and in-frame only. Clone size and the V and J calls come from that table; the DNA yielded D and trimming. The table lists about 400,000 clones, approximately 87% of them singletons. Categorization into cohorts depended on clinical history that participants reported. This clonotype was obtained from a woman between 50 and 59 years old who had recovered from COVID-19. The specimen sequenced was PBMCs or T cells enriched from blood (not recorded which).

The CDR3 region has the DNA TGTGCCAGCAGATCTACAGGGGCCGTCAACACCGGGGAGCTGTTTTTT. Translation: CASRSTGAVNTGELFF. The J gene is TRBJ2-2, the V gene TRBV13; TRBD1 matches 7 bases. The ends lost 6 bases at V and 2 bases at J; junction bases unmatched: 9. CDR3 length: 16 amino acids. From germline, CDR1 is PRHDT and CDR2 FYEKMQ (reference sequence).